This T cell receptor (beta chain) was recovered during a study of cytomegalovirus exposure and HLA in healthy donors. The PCR ran on 60 Vbeta and 13 Jbeta primers. Assay used: immunoSEQ multiplex PCR; TCRdb lists only in-frame clones, some missing. Of approximately 100,000 clones listed, 80% to 90% are singletons. This clone was observed once. Its antigen remains unidentified. Those who donated were healthy bone marrow donors. Study-wide results and caveats: The only immune exposure information that was available was CMV serostatus. Later, an analysis showed that TCR beta chains associated with HLA were more clonally expanded than others that were equally common. The authors enumerated over 150 TCR beta chains as linked to cytomegalovirus.

The CDR3 contains 14 residues. Per the germline V gene, CDR1 is SGHTS and CDR2 is YDEGEE. V lost 0 bases, J lost 3 bases, and 0 bases stayed unmatched. Sequenced input: PBMCs. The clonotype originates from a man aged 50 to 59 in good health and CMV-seronegative. The chain has TRBV5-8 and TRBJ2-5; 9 bases are a match to TRBD1. The CDR3 spells CASSLGDREETQYF. The CDR3 DNA sequence: TGTGCCAGCAGCTTGGGGGACAGGGAAGAGACCCAGTACTTC.